Below, 27 T cell receptor beta chains from the same sample are listed, as sequenced in a study of control samples from healthy donors and cancer patients. Generated by immunoSEQ multiplex PCR, the TCRdb table keeps only in-frame clones and is missing some. The sample shows 150,000 or so clones, over 75% of them seen only once. Sequencing was done on a sample of blood. The receptors shown here come from a middle-aged man in good health.

The chain links TRBV11-2 to TRBJ2-7, with 9 bases lining up with TRBD1. Germline V CDR1 and CDR2: SGHAT, FQNNGV. Trimming took 5 bases from V and 3 from J; bases not matched to a gene: 11. The CDR3 covers 16 residues. The CDR3 region is CASSRSSGTGLYEQYF. In DNA form, the CDR3 reads TGTGCCAGCAGCCGCAGCTCCGGGACAGGGCTCTACGAGCAGTACTTC.

The sample holds a few counts of this clone. V gene TRBV29-1 combines with J gene TRBJ1-5, with 9 bases identical to TRBD1. Trimming removed 6 bases from V and 4 bases from J; junction bases left unmatched: 4. The CDR3 is 13 residues long. Germline CDR1 and CDR2: SQVTM and ANQGSEA. DNA of the CDR3: TGCAGCGTCCGGACAGGGGAGAATCAGCCCCAGCATTTT. It yields the protein CSVRTGENQPQHF.

This chain uses TRBV5-1 with TRBJ2-3; TRBD2 is a possible D gene (5 bases). V was clipped by 0 bases and J by 0 bases, with 14 bases between them. This CDR3 spans 17 amino acids. Germline values: CDR1 SGHRS, CDR2 YFSETQ. CDR3 nucleotide sequence: TGCGCCAGCAGCTTGGCCGTAGCGCCTGTAAGCACAGATACGCAGTATTTT. It yields the protein CASSLAVAPVSTDTQYF.

The rearrangement joins TRBV6-6 to TRBJ2-5; 9 bases match TRBD1. The CDR3 spans 15 residues. Germline V gene lookup returns CDR1 MNHNY and CDR2 SVGAGI (reference sequence). Trimming at V came to 5 bases and at J to 5 bases, leaving 9 bases not matched to a gene. CDR3 loop: CASSPGTGRTETQYF. CDR3 in DNA: TGTGCCAGCAGTCCTGGGACAGGGCGTACGGAGACCCAGTACTTC.

The gene calls are TRBV2 and TRBJ2-1; D gene uncertain. Germline V gene lookup returns CDR1 SNHLY and CDR2 FYNNEI. The CDR3 is 12 residues long. V was cut by 2 bases and J by 8 bases, with 7 bases left in between. CDR3 in amino acids: CASSEYSYEQFF. The DNA for the CDR3 is TGTGCCAGCAGTGAATACAGTTATGAGCAGTTCTTC.

This clone was seen only once. The chain carries TRBV6-5 and TRBJ2-7, with D uncertain. The V end was cut by 6 bases, the J end by 5 bases, with 14 bases between. The germline V gene encodes CDR1 MNHEY and CDR2 SVGAGI. This CDR3 comprises 13 residues. CDR3 coding DNA: TGTGCCAGCAGCCCCCTACTCCGCAACGAGCAGTACTTC. Residues: CASSPLLRNEQYF.

The chain uses TRBV30 and TRBJ1-2; D might be TRBD1 (6 bases). Per germline, CDR1 GTSNPN and CDR2 SVGIG (reference sequence). This CDR3 region has 13 residues. The V gene lost 4 bases and the J gene lost 3 bases, with 12 bases spanning the gap. The chain's CDR3 is CAWTPTGYYGYTF. In nucleotides, the CDR3 is TGTGCCTGGACTCCGACAGGCTACTATGGCTACACCTTC.

This clone came up once. The chain links TRBV7-6 to TRBJ1-1; D is perhaps TRBD1 (5 bases). Trimming pared 1 base from V and 1 base from J, leaving 16 bases between. This CDR3 is 17 amino acids long. From germline, CDR1 is SGHVS and CDR2 FNYEAQ. The CDR3 protein is CASSLGGRIVTNTEAFF. DNA for the CDR3: TGTGCCAGCAGCTTAGGGGGCAGAATAGTCACGAACACTGAAGCTTTCTTT.

The chain combines TRBV30 with TRBJ1-6; perhaps TRBD1 as D (5 bases). CDR3 length: 14 residues. Germline V gives CDR1 GTSNPN, CDR2 SVGIG (reference sequence). V was trimmed by 0 bases and J by 7 bases, leaving 10 bases between them. The CDR3, as DNA: TGTGCCTGGAGTGTCAACAAGGGGAATTCACCCCTCCACTTT. As protein: CAWSVNKGNSPLHF.

Only one count was recorded for this clone. The gene calls are TRBV5-4 and TRBJ2-3; D might be TRBD1 or TRBD2, each matching 5 bases. Germline V CDR1 and CDR2: SGHNT, YYREEE (reference sequence). Trimming shortened V by 4 bases and J by 0 bases, and 18 bases separated the two germline ends. This CDR3 region has 17 residues. This CDR3 is CASSRGGSSSSTDTQYF. The CDR3 DNA follows: TGTGCCAGCAGCCGGGGCGGAAGTTCTTCTAGCACAGATACGCAGTATTTT. The full variable domain, in which reference TRBV5-4 and TRBJ2-3 provide the parts outside the CDR3, is ETGVTQSPTHLIKTRGQQVTLRCSSQSGHNTVSWYQQALGQGPQFIFQYYREEENGRGNFPPRFSGLQFPNYSSELNVNALELDDSALYLCASSRGGSSSSTDTQYFGPGTRLTVL.

The chain employs TRBV5-1 and TRBJ2-7; the match to TRBD1 covers 11 bases. From germline, CDR1 is SGHRS and CDR2 YFSETQ. Germline trimming cut 3 bases from V and 3 bases from J; bases unmatched to any gene: 5. The CDR3 is 15 amino acids. DNA of the CDR3: TGCGCCAGCAGCTGGGAGGGGACAGGGGGCTACGAGCAGTACTTC. This translates into CASSWEGTGGYEQYF.

The chain is built from TRBV7-2 and TRBJ1-5, with TRBD1 identical over 8 bases. V shed 3 bases and J 9 bases; nucleotides not matched to a gene: 13. The CDR3 is 16 amino acids. Germline V gene data show CDR1 as SGHTA and CDR2 as FQGNSA. CDR3 DNA: TGTGCCAGCAGCTTCATCCCGGGACAGGCCTCGAGGCCCCAGCATTTT. Translated, it gives CASSFIPGQASRPQHF.

This clone showed up just once. The rearrangement links TRBV18 to TRBJ1-2, with unresolved D. CDR1 KGHSH and CDR2 LQKENI come from the germline V gene. The CDR3 totals 14 residues. Deletions cut 3 bases from V and 2 bases from J, with 10 bases between. DNA of the CDR3: TGTGCCAGCTCACCGCCGGCGTCCAACTATGGCTACACCTTC. Its protein is CASSPPASNYGYTF.

This chain joins TRBV2 and TRBJ2-1; D not certain. CDR1 SNHLY and CDR2 FYNNEI come from the germline V gene. Trimming shortened V by 5 bases and J by 5 bases, and 10 bases separated the two germline ends. The CDR3 extends over 13 amino acids. Here the CDR3 reads CASSWNRDNEQFF. CDR3 bases: TGTGCCAGCAGTTGGAACCGAGACAATGAGCAGTTCTTC.

The chain joins TRBV5-1 to TRBJ2-2, with 10 nucleotides matching TRBD1. Losses at the gene ends were 4 bases for V and 3 bases for J; bases not matched to a gene: 3. Germline CDR1 reads SGHRS; CDR2 reads YFSETQ. The length of the CDR3 is 15 residues. The CDR3 nucleotides read TGCGCCAGCAGCCCAGGGACAGGGGACACCGGGGAGCTGTTTTTT. The encoded protein is CASSPGTGDTGELFF.

J is TRBJ1-1 and V is TRBV24-1, with a weak D call TRBD1 (6 bases). The V end was cut by 7 bases, the J end by 1 base, with 12 bases between. Germline V gene lookup returns CDR1 KGHDR and CDR2 SFDVKD. This CDR3 contains 14 residues. The CDR3 reads CATRGGAENTEAFF. In DNA, the CDR3 is TGTGCCACCAGGGGGGGGGCCGAGAACACTGAAGCTTTCTTT.

The J gene is TRBJ1-2, the V gene TRBV2; a possible D gene is TRBD1 (5 bases). V lost 11 bases and J lost 7, with 20 bases in between. The V gene's germline CDR1 is SNHLY and CDR2 FYNNEI. The CDR3 contains 13 residues. The CDR3 sequence: CARRPRAVIGYTF. DNA of the CDR3: TGTGCCCGGAGGCCCAGGGCTGTCATTGGCTACACCTTC.

The V call is TRBV27, the J call TRBJ2-5; a weak D match, TRBD1 (7 bases). Trimming took 8 bases from V and 2 from J, leaving 18 bases between them. The CDR3 spans 15 residues. CDR1 and CDR2 from the germline V gene are MNHEY and SMNVEV (reference sequence). This CDR3 reads CASSLRRGLQETQYF. In DNA, the CDR3 is TGTGCCAGCTCTTTAAGGAGGGGGCTACAAGAGACCCAGTACTTC.

The V gene is TRBV7-9, the J gene TRBJ2-7; TRBD2 aligns across 9 bases. Germline CDR1 and CDR2: SEHNR and FQNEAQ (reference sequence). After removal of 5 bases from V and 4 bases from J, the junction contained 9 bases not matched to a gene. The CDR3 loop spans 15 amino acids. The CDR3 bases are TGTGCCAGCAGCCCGACCCTAGCGGGGACTTACGAGCAGTACTTC. The encoded protein is CASSPTLAGTYEQYF.

The chain has TRBV3-1 (or the pseudogene TRBV3-2) and TRBJ2-2; 13 bases agree with TRBD2. Germline loops: CDR1 LGHDT, CDR2 YNNKEL (reference sequence). CDR3 length equals 16 residues. V lost 4 bases and J lost 6; bases outside the gene matches: 5. CDR3 sequence (DNA): TGTGCCAGCAGCCGATGGACTAGCGGGGGATCCGGGGAGCTGTTTTTT. The encoded protein is CASSRWTSGGSGELFF.

In this sample, this clone turned up once. The chain carries TRBV12-3 or TRBV12-4 and TRBJ1-2; D is unclear. Trimming cost V 3 bases and J 6 bases, with 11 bases left between them. The CDR3 sequence is 13 residues long. This chain's CDR3 is CASSFEGLDGYTF. The CDR3 DNA sequence: TGTGCCAGCAGTTTCGAAGGGCTCGATGGCTACACCTTC.

The rearrangement links TRBV4-1 to TRBJ2-7, with 9 bases identical to TRBD2. V lost 1 base, J lost 0 bases, and 4 bases stayed unmatched. Per germline, CDR1 MGHRA and CDR2 YSYEKL. The length of the CDR3 is 16 residues. This chain's CDR3 is CASSQGAGGFSYEQYF. CDR3 nucleotides: TGCGCCAGCAGCCAAGGGGCGGGGGGGTTCTCCTACGAGCAGTACTTC.

The CDR3 loop is CASGVENIQYF. CDR3 nucleotide sequence: TGTGCCAGTGGGGTGGAAAACATTCAGTACTTC. This sequence joins TRBV19 and TRBJ2-4; no reliable D call. The CDR3 runs 11 residues. V was trimmed by 8 bases and J by 5 bases, leaving 7 bases between them. The germline CDR1 and CDR2 sequences are LNHDA and SQIVND (reference sequence).

This clone is medium-sized in the sample. Other DNA sequences in this sample translate to the same CDR3. The gene calls are TRBV4-1 and TRBJ1-1, with a weak D call TRBD1 (5 bases). The germline V gene encodes CDR1 MGHRA and CDR2 YSYEKL. The CDR3 covers 13 residues. The V end was cut by 1 base, the J end by 5 bases, with 8 bases between. CDR3: CASSQGQSTEAFF. Here the CDR3 DNA reads TGCGCCAGCAGCCAAGGACAGTCGACTGAAGCTTTCTTT.

The chain couples TRBV29-1 to TRBJ1-5; the D is unclear. The V gene's germline CDR1 is SQVTM and CDR2 ANQGSEA. The CDR3 contains 12 residues. Trimming cost V 4 bases and J 4 bases, with 8 bases left between them. The CDR3 nucleotides are TGCAGCGTTGGCTCTGGTAATCAGCCCCAGCATTTT. It yields the protein CSVGSGNQPQHF.

The chain links TRBV13 to TRBJ2-1, with 11 bases lining up with TRBD1. The V segment lost 3 bases and the J segment 7 bases; nucleotides outside the gene matches: 2. CDR3 size: 14 residues. In germline, CDR1 is PRHDT, CDR2 FYEKMQ (reference sequence). CDR3 in DNA: TGTGCCAGCAGCTTGGGGACAGGGGGGAATGAGCAGTTCTTC. This gives the protein CASSLGTGGNEQFF.

This clone showed up just once. The chain uses TRBV5-6 and TRBJ1-4; 8 nucleotides align to TRBD1. Germline CDR1 reads SGHDT; CDR2 reads YYEEEE. This CDR3 comprises 15 residues. The V gene end was trimmed by 0 bases and the J gene end by 5 bases; junction bases not matched to a gene: 3. CDR3 region: CASSLVAGGNEKLFF. Here the CDR3 DNA reads TGTGCCAGCAGCTTGGTCGCAGGGGGCAATGAAAAACTGTTTTTT.